The next 5 T cell receptor beta chains were all read from a single sample in a study of CD8 T cells in ankylosing spondylitis. Study results and caveats: What appeared characteristic of ankylosing spondylitis blood was a TCR beta motif of 7 or 8 highly homologous variants.

A single record per CDR3 protein comes from TCRdb applying MiXCR to the 5' RACE reads. Of approximately 400,000 distinct CDR3 sequences detected, approximately 26% appear once; the ten largest clones hold 0.89%. Their recognized antigens are unknown. The sequenced material came from blood, either unsorted or a sorted T cell fraction (not recorded which). The receptor source for this set is a male donor with ankylosing spondylitis.

The chain combines TRBV7-9 with TRBJ2-1, with TRBD1 matching over 7 bases. Germline V lookup: CDR1 SEHNR, CDR2 FQNEAQ (reference sequence). The CDR3 contains 16 residues. V shed 5 bases and J 7 bases; nucleotides not matched to a gene: 14. The CDR3 sequence: CASSRITGVKGNEQFF. In DNA form, the CDR3 reads TGTGCCAGCAGCCGAATAACAGGGGTTAAGGGAAATGAGCAGTTCTTC.

This chain connects TRBV10-2 to TRBJ2-7, with D possibly called TRBD1 or TRBD2 (5 bases each). Germline-derived CDR1 and CDR2 are WSHSY and SAAADI. CDR3 length: 14 residues. With 7 bases removed from V and 5 bases from J, the gap between germline ends came to 18 bases. This chain's CDR3 is CASTWDVPQNEQYF. The CDR3 DNA reads TGCGCCAGCACATGGGACGTTCCCCAGAACGAGCAGTACTTC.

The CDR3 spells CASSLAAEPYNEQFF. The DNA of the CDR3 is TGCGCCAGCAGCTTGGCAGCGGAACCCTACAATGAGCAGTTCTTC. V and J are TRBV5-1 and TRBJ2-1; the D gene is possibly TRBD2 (5 bases). Trimming took off 0 bases at V and 2 bases at J, with 9 bases between the two ends. Per germline, CDR1 SGHRS and CDR2 YFSETQ. CDR3 size: 15 residues.

The chain employs TRBV7-6 and TRBJ2-1; D not resolved. The germline V gene has CDR1 SGHVS and CDR2 FNYEAQ. This CDR3 contains 18 residues. V shed 1 base and J shed 0 bases, with 16 bases lying between them. The CDR3 region is CASSLVAGDILSYNEQFF. The CDR3 DNA is TGTGCCAGCAGCTTAGTCGCAGGAGACATTCTCTCCTACAATGAGCAGTTCTTC. Drawing the rest from reference TRBV7-6 and TRBJ2-1, the complete variable domain is GAGVSQSPRYKVTKRGQDVALRCDPISGHVSLYWYRQALGQGPEFLTYFNYEAQQDKSGLPNDRFSAERPEGSISTLTIQRTEQRDSAMYRCASSLVAGDILSYNEQFFGPGTRLTVL.

The genes are TRBV12-3 or TRBV12-4 and TRBJ1-1, with unresolved D. This CDR3 is 12 amino acids long. The V end lost 1 base, the J end lost 6 bases, and 6 bases lay between the germline ends. CDR3 nucleotide sequence: TGTGCCAGCAGTTTAGTACGGGCTGAAGCTTTCTTT. Translated: CASSLVRAEAFF.